Given below is one TCR beta chain in context. Its target is unknown. The sample is drawn from a study of T cell responses to AZD1222 COVID-19 vaccine. Study-level findings and limits: In a largely white British group with more females than males, clonal diversity was possibly underestimated. Only 5 to 7 AZD1222 recipients tested seropositive at baseline. Repertoire sampling was restricted to post-peak T cell response timepoints.

V was trimmed by 4 bases and J by 4 bases, leaving 21 bases between them. The germline V gene encodes CDR1 SGHDN and CDR2 FVKESK. The length of the CDR3 is 17 residues. The assay was immunoSEQ multiplex PCR, and TCRdb's table has in-frame clones only and misses some. The sample comprises roughly 140,000 clones, less than 95% of which are singletons, and 3.4% rests with the top ten. The V and J genes are TRBV14 and TRBJ2-3; D tentatively reads TRBD1 or TRBD2 (7 bases each). The clonotype was recovered from an adult in good health. Here the sequenced sample was peripheral blood, taken on day 0 of AZD1222 vaccination. The CDR3 sequence is CASSPQGGRVISDTQYF. The DNA for the CDR3 is TGTGCCAGCAGCCCTCAGGGGGGGCGCGTAATCTCAGATACGCAGTATTTT.